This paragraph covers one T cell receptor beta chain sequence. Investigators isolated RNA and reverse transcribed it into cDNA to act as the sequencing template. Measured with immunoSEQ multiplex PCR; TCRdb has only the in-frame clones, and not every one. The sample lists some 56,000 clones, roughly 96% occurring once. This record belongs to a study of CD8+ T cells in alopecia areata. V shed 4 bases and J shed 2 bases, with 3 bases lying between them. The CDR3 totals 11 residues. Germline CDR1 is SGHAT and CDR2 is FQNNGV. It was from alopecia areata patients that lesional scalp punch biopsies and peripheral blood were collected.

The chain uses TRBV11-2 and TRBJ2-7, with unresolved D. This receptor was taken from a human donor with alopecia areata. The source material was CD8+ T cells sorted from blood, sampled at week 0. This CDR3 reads CASSYTYEQYF. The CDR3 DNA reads TGTGCCAGCAGCTATACCTACGAGCAGTACTTC. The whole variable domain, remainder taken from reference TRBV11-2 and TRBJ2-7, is EAGVAQSPRYKIIEKRQSVAFWCNPISGHATLYWYQQILGQGPKLLIQFQNNGVVDDSQLPKDRFSAERLKGVDSTLKIQPAKLEDSAVYLCASSYTYEQYFGPGTRLTVT.